This passage covers 9 T cell receptor beta chains from one sample sequenced in a study of shared clonotypes between healthy human individuals. Clones were read by immunoSEQ multiplex PCR, and TCRdb kept only the in-frame ones, dropping some. Among millions of clones listed, approximately 93% were seen once. Sample: naive CD4+ T cells from PBMCs. Subset specified: CD45RA+ positively selected. These receptors were obtained from a man between 18 and 29 years old in good health. Some clones in this sample may be carry-over from other donors' samples.

The rearrangement joins TRBV7-3 to TRBJ2-3; D ambiguous. The CDR3 is 14 amino acids. Trimming stripped 3 bases from V and 4 bases from J, with 11 bases between. Germline values: CDR1 SGHTA, CDR2 FQGTGA. Written as DNA, the CDR3 is TGTGCCAGCAGCTTCATAGCCGCCTCAGATACGCAGTATTTT. This encodes CASSFIAASDTQYF.

This clone was counted once. The chain couples TRBV7-9 to TRBJ1-2; D remains ambiguous. Germline-derived CDR1 and CDR2 are SEHNR and FQNEAQ (reference sequence). The CDR3 covers 12 residues. Trimming removed 3 bases from V and 8 bases from J, with 10 bases in between. The CDR3 is CASSFQERGYTF. DNA of the CDR3: TGTGCCAGCAGCTTCCAAGAGCGAGGCTACACCTTC. The full variable domain, its missing parts supplied by reference TRBV7-9 and TRBJ1-2, is DTGVSQNPRHKITKRGQNVTFRCDPISEHNRLYWYRQTLGQGPEFLTYFQNEAQLEKSRLLSDRFSAERPKGSFSTLEIQRTEQGDSAMYLCASSFQERGYTFGSGTRLTVV.

With regard to this clone: This sample includes further DNA sequences coding for the same CDR3. The V and J genes are TRBV2 and TRBJ2-7, with 7 bases aligning to TRBD2. Per the germline V gene, CDR1 is SNHLY and CDR2 is FYNNEI. V shed 3 bases and J 0 bases; nucleotides not matched to a gene: 5. The CDR3 contains 15 residues. CDR3 amino acids: CASSEIGGSSYEQYF. The DNA for the CDR3 is TGTGCCAGCAGTGAGATAGGCGGGAGCTCCTACGAGCAGTACTTC.

The chain joins TRBV28 to TRBJ2-2; 12 bases agree with TRBD2. The V and J ends lost 6 bases and 0 bases, in that order; junction bases with no gene match: 11. The CDR3 runs 19 residues. Germline CDR1 reads MDHEN; CDR2 reads SYDVKM. CDR3 DNA sequence: TGTGCCAGCAGCTACCCCGGGACTAGCGGGCAATCGAACACCGGGGAGCTGTTTTTT. Its translation is CASSYPGTSGQSNTGELFF.

This sequence joins TRBV5-1 and TRBJ1-3, with a possible D match to TRBD1 (6 bases). Germline CDR1 SGHRS, CDR2 YFSETQ. The length of the CDR3 is 16 residues. Trimming took 1 base from V and 4 from J, leaving 15 bases between them. The CDR3 coding sequence is TGCGCCAGCAGCTTGTCGGTCGGGGGCTCGGGAAACACCATATATTTT. It is translated as CASSLSVGGSGNTIYF.

V gene TRBV5-6 combines with J gene TRBJ2-7; D might be TRBD2 (5 bases). V was trimmed by 2 bases and J by 6 bases, leaving 12 bases between them. The CDR3 loop spans 13 amino acids. Germline V lookup: CDR1 SGHDT, CDR2 YYEEEE. CDR3 sequence reads: CASSFGIFGEQYF. The CDR3 nucleotides are TGTGCCAGCAGCTTCGGGATTTTTGGCGAGCAGTACTTC.

The rearrangement uses TRBV4-1 and TRBJ1-2; D uncertain. Trimming took 0 bases from V and 7 from J, leaving 15 bases between them. This CDR3 has 15 residues. Germline values: CDR1 MGHRA, CDR2 YSYEKL. For the CDR3, the DNA is TGCGCCAGCAGCCAAGATGAGTCGGGGTGGCGTGGCTACACCTTC. Protein: CASSQDESGWRGYTF.

This chain's CDR3 is CASSQDPGPTAEQYF. The DNA of the CDR3 is TGCGCCAGCAGCCAAGATCCGGGACCAACCGCCGAGCAGTACTTC. V usage is TRBV4-3 and J usage is TRBJ2-7; D assignment may be TRBD1 or TRBD2 (5 bases each). The CDR3 is 15 residues long. Germline assignment: CDR1 LGHNA and CDR2 YSLEER. V shed 0 bases and J shed 6 bases, with 15 bases lying between them.

The chain recombines TRBV5-1 with TRBJ2-7, with 10 bases identical to TRBD1. The CDR3 is made up of 15 amino acids. Germline V CDR1 and CDR2: SGHRS, YFSETQ. The trim removed 4 bases at V and 0 bases at J, leaving 4 bases unmatched. DNA of the CDR3: TGCGCCAGCAGCGCCGGACAGGGGGGCTCCTACGAGCAGTACTTC. Its protein product is CASSAGQGGSYEQYF.